One sample yielded the 15 T cell receptor beta chains listed below, sequenced in a study of OX40 agonist ivuxolimab in advanced cancers. Method: immunoSEQ multiplex PCR; TCRdb's copy keeps in-frame clones and lacks some. The top ten clones hold almost 50% of a sample with 20,000 to 30,000 clones, approximately 91% of them seen once. This material consisted of CD4+ or CD8+ T cells sorted from blood, taken in a trial of the OX40 agonist ivuxolimab. Receptors were obtained from an adult with an advanced solid tumor such as melanoma, head and neck, liver or kidney cancer.

A few counts support this clone. The chain is built from TRBV5-1 and TRBJ2-1, with TRBD1 as a possible D gene (6 bases). The CDR3 runs 15 residues. Trimming took off 0 bases at V and 2 bases at J, with 9 bases between the two ends. Germline V lookup: CDR1 SGHRS, CDR2 YFSETQ. CDR3 region: CASSLGQVAYNEQFF. The CDR3 coding sequence is TGCGCCAGCAGCTTGGGACAGGTAGCCTACAATGAGCAGTTCTTC.

V gene TRBV7-2 combines with J gene TRBJ1-3, with D hard to call. Trimming took 3 bases from V and 4 from J, leaving 13 bases between them. Per germline, CDR1 SGHTA and CDR2 FQGNSA. The CDR3 extends over 15 amino acids. This chain's CDR3 is CASSFLPGKGNTIYF. The CDR3 DNA reads as TGTGCCAGCAGCTTCCTCCCGGGCAAGGGAAACACCATATATTTT.

This sequence joins TRBV7-6 and TRBJ2-7; no definite D call. Looked up from germline, CDR1 is SGHVS and CDR2 is FNYEAQ. V lost 0 bases and J 1 base, leaving 7 bases between the germline ends. The CDR3 is 14 residues long. The CDR3 DNA sequence: TGTGCCAGCAGCTTAGCAGTTGTTTCCTACGAGCAGTACTTC. Translated, it gives CASSLAVVSYEQYF. Full variable domain (missing parts from reference TRBV7-6 and TRBJ2-7): GAGVSQSPRYKVTKRGQDVALRCDPISGHVSLYWYRQALGQGPEFLTYFNYEAQQDKSGLPNDRFSAERPEGSISTLTIQRTEQRDSAMYRCASSLAVVSYEQYFGPGTRLTVT.

V gene TRBV7-2 combines with J gene TRBJ2-7, with 8 bases fitting TRBD1. The germline CDR1 and CDR2 sequences are SGHTA and FQGNSA. The CDR3 length is 14 residues. J was trimmed by 1 base and V by 5 bases; bases with no gene match: 4. This chain's CDR3 is CASSTDRGSYEQYF. Written as DNA, the CDR3 is TGTGCCAGCAGCACCGACAGGGGTTCCTACGAGCAGTACTTC. Full variable domain (rest looked up from reference TRBV7-2 and TRBJ2-7): GAGVSQSPSNKVTEKGKDVELRCDPISGHTALYWYRQSLGQGLEFLIYFQGNSAPDKSGLPSDRFSAERTGGSVSTLTIQRTQQEDSAVYLCASSTDRGSYEQYFGPGTRLTVT.

V and J are TRBV6-5 and TRBJ2-7; 9 bases are a match to TRBD1. Unmatched junction bases numbered 12, after V lost 8 bases and J lost 7 bases. This CDR3 spans 14 amino acids. CDR1 and CDR2 from the germline V gene are MNHEY and SVGAGI. The CDR3 loop reads CASGRLQGAREQYF. DNA of the CDR3: TGTGCCAGCGGCCGATTACAGGGGGCGCGAGAGCAGTACTTC.

V gene TRBV7-9 combines with J gene TRBJ1-2, with 12 bases that match TRBD1. Germline V gene data show CDR1 as SEHNR and CDR2 as FQNEAQ (reference sequence). This CDR3 has 15 amino acids. Germline trimming cut 4 bases from V and 4 bases from J; bases unmatched to any gene: 4. CDR3 sequence: CASSSGTGGFYGYTF. The CDR3 coding sequence is TGTGCCAGCAGCTCCGGGACAGGGGGCTTCTATGGCTACACCTTC.

The chain couples TRBV10-3 to TRBJ2-6; D gene ambiguous. Germline lookup yields CDR1 ENHRY and CDR2 SYGVKD. The CDR3 is 16 amino acids. Trimming took 2 bases from V and 0 from J, leaving 8 bases between them. The CDR3 is CAISEDLYSGANVLTF. DNA for the CDR3: TGTGCCATCAGTGAGGACTTGTACTCTGGGGCCAACGTCCTGACTTTC.

The rearrangement joins TRBV5-1 to TRBJ1-1; TRBD1 matches 9 bases. This CDR3 region has 15 residues. After removal of 7 bases from V and 3 bases from J, the junction contained 10 bases not matched to a gene. Germline CDR1 reads SGHRS; CDR2 reads YFSETQ. In DNA form, the CDR3 reads TGCGCCAGCGGCCAAGGGGACAGGGTTGACACTGAAGCTTTCTTT. Its translation: CASGQGDRVDTEAFF.

This chain joins TRBV7-9 and TRBJ2-7, with D unclear. Germline values: CDR1 SEHNR, CDR2 FQNEAQ (reference sequence). This CDR3 is built from 12 residues. V lost 5 bases, J lost 3 bases, and 8 bases lay in between. In nucleotides, the CDR3 is TGTGCCAGCAGCCTCGCTAACTACGAGCAGTACTTC. Protein sequence: CASSLANYEQYF.

The chain combines TRBV7-2 with TRBJ2-1, with no clear D. Germline CDR1 reads SGHTA; CDR2 reads FQGNSA. The CDR3 contains 12 residues. Trimming took off 5 bases at V and 10 bases at J, with 12 bases between the two ends. In DNA form, the CDR3 reads TGTGCCAGCAGCAGCCGCCTGAGCGAGCAGTTCTTC. The encoded protein is CASSSRLSEQFF.

This chain links TRBV7-9 with TRBJ1-5; D gene ambiguous. The CDR3 covers 14 residues. V gave up 1 base and J gave up 6 bases, with 10 bases separating them. Germline assignment: CDR1 SEHNR and CDR2 FQNEAQ (reference sequence). The CDR3 nucleotides read TGTGCCAGCAGCTTAGTCGGGATGCCTCAGCCCCAGCATTTT. It codes for CASSLVGMPQPQHF.

This chain links TRBV28 with TRBJ2-5; 8 bases fit TRBD1. This CDR3 has 14 residues. Germline values: CDR1 MDHEN, CDR2 SYDVKM. The junction had 7 bases not matched to a gene; V was cut back by 5 bases and J by 5 bases. The CDR3 region has the DNA TGTGCCAGCAGTCTCAGGACAGGGTATGAGACCCAGTACTTC. Protein product: CASSLRTGYETQYF.

CDR3: CASSPLSSYNSPLHF. As DNA, the CDR3 is TGTGCCAGCAGCCCCCTGAGCTCCTATAATTCACCCCTCCACTTT. J is TRBJ1-6 and V is TRBV7-9; no reliable D call. CDR1 and CDR2 (germline): SEHNR, FQNEAQ (reference sequence). The ends were cut back, 5 bases at V and 0 bases at J, with 8 bases in the middle. The CDR3 is 15 amino acids.

V gene TRBV5-1 combines with J gene TRBJ1-1; D uncertain. CDR1 is SGHRS and CDR2 is YFSETQ in the germline V gene. The V end lost 2 bases, the J end lost 3 bases, and 8 bases lay between the germline ends. CDR3 length: 13 amino acids. The DNA for the CDR3 is TGCGCCAGCAGCTTCAACGGGGACACTGAAGCTTTCTTT. Its translation is CASSFNGDTEAFF.

A single count supports this clone. The chain combines TRBV9 with TRBJ2-3, with 9 bases fitting TRBD1. The CDR3 extends over 13 amino acids. J was trimmed by 2 bases and V by 8 bases; bases with no gene match: 3. Germline CDR1 and CDR2: SGDLS and YYNGEE. DNA for the CDR3: TGTGCCAGTCGGGACAGGGCCACAGATACGCAGTATTTT. This translates into CASRDRATDTQYF. Based on the CDR3 plus reference TRBV9 and TRBJ2-3, the full variable domain is DSGVTQTPKHLITATGQRVTLRCSPRSGDLSVYWYQQSLDQGLQFLIQYYNGEERAKGNILERFSAQQFPDLHSELNLSSLELGDSALYFCASRDRATDTQYFGPGTRLTVL.